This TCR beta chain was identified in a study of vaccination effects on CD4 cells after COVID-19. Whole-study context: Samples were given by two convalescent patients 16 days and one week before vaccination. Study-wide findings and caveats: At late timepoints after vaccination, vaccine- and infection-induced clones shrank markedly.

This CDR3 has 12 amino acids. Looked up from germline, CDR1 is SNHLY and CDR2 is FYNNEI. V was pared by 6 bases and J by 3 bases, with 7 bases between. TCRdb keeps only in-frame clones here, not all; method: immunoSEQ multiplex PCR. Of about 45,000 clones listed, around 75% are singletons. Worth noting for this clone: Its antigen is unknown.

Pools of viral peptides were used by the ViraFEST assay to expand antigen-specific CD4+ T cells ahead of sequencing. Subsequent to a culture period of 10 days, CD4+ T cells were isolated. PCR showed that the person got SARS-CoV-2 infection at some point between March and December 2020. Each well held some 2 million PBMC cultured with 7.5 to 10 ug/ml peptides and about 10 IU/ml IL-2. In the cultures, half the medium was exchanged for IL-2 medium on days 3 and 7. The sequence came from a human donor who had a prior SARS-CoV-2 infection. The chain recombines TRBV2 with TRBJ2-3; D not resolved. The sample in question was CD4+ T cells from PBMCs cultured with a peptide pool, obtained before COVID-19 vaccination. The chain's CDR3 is CASRFNTDTQYF. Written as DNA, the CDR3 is TGTGCCAGCAGATTTAATACAGATACGCAGTATTTT.